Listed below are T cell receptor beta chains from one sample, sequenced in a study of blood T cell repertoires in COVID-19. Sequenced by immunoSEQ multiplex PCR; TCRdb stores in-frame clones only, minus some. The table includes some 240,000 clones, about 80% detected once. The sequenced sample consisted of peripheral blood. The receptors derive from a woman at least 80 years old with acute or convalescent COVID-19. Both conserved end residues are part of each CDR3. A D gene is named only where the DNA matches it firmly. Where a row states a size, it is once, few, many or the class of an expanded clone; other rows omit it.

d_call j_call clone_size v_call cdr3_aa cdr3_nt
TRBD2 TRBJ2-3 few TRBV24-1 CATSDPRGGNTDTQYF TGTGCCACCAGTGACCCGCGGGGGGGGAACACAGATACGCAGTATTTT
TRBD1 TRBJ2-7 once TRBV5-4 CASSLNRQGKVYEQYF TGTGCCAGCAGCCTGAATCGACAGGGGAAGGTCTACGAGCAGTACTTC
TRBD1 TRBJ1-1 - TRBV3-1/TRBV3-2 CASSQGTGRTEAFF TGTGCCAGCAGCCAAGGGACAGGGAGGACTGAAGCTTTCTTT
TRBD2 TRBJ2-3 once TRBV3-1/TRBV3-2 CASSISGGAVDTQYF TGTGCCAGCAGCATAAGCGGGGGGGCCGTAGATACGCAGTATTTT
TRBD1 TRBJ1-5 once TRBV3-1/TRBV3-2 CASSHRPPQGASNQPQHF TGTGCCAGCAGCCACCGCCCACCCCAGGGGGCTAGCAATCAGCCCCAGCATTTT
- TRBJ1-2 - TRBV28 CASSLSNQGRGGYTF TGTGCCAGCAGTTTGTCCAACCAGGGAAGGGGAGGCTACACCTTC
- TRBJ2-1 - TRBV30 CAWSPQGNEQFF TGTGCCTGGAGTCCGCAGGGCAATGAGCAGTTCTTC
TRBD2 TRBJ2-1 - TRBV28 CASSLGGGAVDEQFF TGTGCCAGCAGTTTAGGCGGGGGGGCTGTCGATGAGCAGTTCTTC
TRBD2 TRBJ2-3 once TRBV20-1 CSASRAGVDTQYF TGCAGTGCTAGTCGGGCGGGGGTAGATACGCAGTATTTT
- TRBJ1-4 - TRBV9 CASSVGGVANEKLFF TGTGCCAGCAGCGTAGGCGGAGTAGCGAATGAAAAACTGTTTTTT
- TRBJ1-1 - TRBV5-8 CASKGLRGNTEAFF TGTGCCAGCAAGGGGTTAAGGGGGAACACTGAAGCTTTCTTT
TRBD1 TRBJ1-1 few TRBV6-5 CASTPGGGGTEAFF TGTGCCAGCACCCCAGGAGGGGGCGGAACTGAAGCTTTCTTT
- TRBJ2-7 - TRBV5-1 CASSLSLGREGHEQYF TGCGCCAGCAGCTTGTCCCTAGGCAGGGAAGGCCACGAGCAGTACTTC
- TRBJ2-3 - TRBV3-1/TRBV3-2 CASSQLLTDTQYF TGTGCCAGCAGCCAATTACTCACAGATACGCAGTATTTT
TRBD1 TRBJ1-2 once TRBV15 CATSQNRGGYTF TGTGCCACCAGCCAAAACAGGGGGGGCTACACCTTC
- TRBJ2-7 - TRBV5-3 CARSPQTGEQYF TGTGCCAGAAGCCCCCAGACGGGAGAGCAGTACTTC
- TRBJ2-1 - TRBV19 CASSIVLIGEQFF TGTGCCAGTAGTATAGTACTAATCGGTGAGCAGTTCTTC
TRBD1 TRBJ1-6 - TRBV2 CASSFGQANSPLHF TGTGCCAGCAGTTTCGGACAGGCTAATTCACCCCTCCACTTT
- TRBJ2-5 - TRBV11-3 CASSLDQGLQETQYF TGTGCCAGCAGCTTAGATCAGGGACTCCAAGAGACCCAGTACTTC
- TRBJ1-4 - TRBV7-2 CASSSFTPLSSGELFF TGTGCCAGCAGTTCCTTTACCCCCCTCTCGTCCGGAGAACTGTTTTTT
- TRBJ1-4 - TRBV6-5 CATRFQGTNEKLFF TGTGCCACACGATTTCAGGGGACTAATGAAAAACTGTTTTTT
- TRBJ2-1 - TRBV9 CASSVARDNEQFF TGTGCCAGCAGCGTAGCTCGAGACAATGAGCAGTTCTTC
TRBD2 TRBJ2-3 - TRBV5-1 CASSSGTSGGRTDTQYF TGCGCCAGCAGCTCCGGGACTAGCGGGGGCCGCACAGATACGCAGTATTTT
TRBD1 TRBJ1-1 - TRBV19 CASSPTGGTEAFF TGTGCCAGTAGCCCGACAGGGGGCACTGAAGCTTTCTTT
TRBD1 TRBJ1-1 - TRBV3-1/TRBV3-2 CASSVRTGYGDTEAFF TGTGCCAGCAGCGTTAGGACAGGGTATGGGGACACTGAAGCTTTCTTT
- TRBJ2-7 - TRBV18 CASSPMAGGSLEQYF TGTGCCAGCTCACCGATGGCAGGAGGTTCCCTCGAGCAGTACTTC
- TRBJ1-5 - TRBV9 CASSVLLGGHGQPQHF TGTGCCAGCAGCGTATTATTGGGGGGTCACGGTCAGCCCCAGCATTTT
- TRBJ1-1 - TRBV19 CASSIRGTEAFF TGTGCCAGTAGTATTCGGGGGACTGAAGCTTTCTTT
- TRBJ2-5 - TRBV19 CASSINVRGRGRETQYF TGTGCCAGTAGTATTAACGTTCGCGGCAGGGGTAGGGAGACCCAGTACTTC
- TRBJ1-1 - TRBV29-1 CSVLGPADTEAFF TGCAGCGTCCTGGGGCCGGCGGACACTGAAGCTTTCTTT
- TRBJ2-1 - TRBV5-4 CASSLERSGDNEQFF TGTGCCAGCAGCTTGGAGCGGTCAGGGGACAATGAGCAGTTCTTC
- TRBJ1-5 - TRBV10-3 CAVKAGLKDQPQHF TGTGCCGTCAAAGCGGGACTTAAGGATCAGCCCCAGCATTTT
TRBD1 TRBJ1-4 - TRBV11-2 CASSQPGQGVRKLFF TGTGCCAGCAGCCAACCGGGACAGGGTGTTCGAAAACTGTTTTTT
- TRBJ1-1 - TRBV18 CASSPRGENTEAFF TGTGCCAGCTCACCACGGGGGGAAAACACTGAAGCTTTCTTT
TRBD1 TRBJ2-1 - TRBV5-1 CASSWGDRVNNEQFF TGCGCCAGCAGCTGGGGGGACAGGGTCAACAATGAGCAGTTCTTC
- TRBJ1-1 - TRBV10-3 CAISDPTENTEAFF TGTGCCATCAGTGACCCGACAGAGAACACTGAAGCTTTCTTT
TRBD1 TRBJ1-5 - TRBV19 CASSPGTGHNQPQHF TGTGCCAGTAGTCCGGGGACAGGCCACAATCAGCCCCAGCATTTT
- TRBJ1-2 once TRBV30 CAWNRAVGYTF TGTGCCTGGAACAGGGCCGTAGGCTACACCTTC
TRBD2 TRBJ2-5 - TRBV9 CASSVVAGVQETQYF TGTGCCAGCAGCGTAGTGGCGGGAGTTCAAGAGACCCAGTACTTC
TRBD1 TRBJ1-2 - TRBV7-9 CASSQGQGGYGYTF TGTGCCAGCAGCCAGGGACAGGGCGGCTATGGCTACACCTTC
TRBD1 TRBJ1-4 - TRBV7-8 CASSSWRGRTNEKLFF TGTGCCAGCAGCTCGTGGAGGGGGCGGACTAATGAAAAACTGTTTTTT
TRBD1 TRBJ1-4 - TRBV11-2 CASSLGVTGTEKLFF TGTGCCAGCAGCTTAGGGGTGACAGGGACTGAAAAACTGTTTTTT
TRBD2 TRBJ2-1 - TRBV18 CASSPLGGGANEQFF TGTGCCAGCTCACCACTGGGCGGGGGGGCGAATGAGCAGTTCTTC
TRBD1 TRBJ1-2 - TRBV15 CATSRLDRDYGYTF TGTGCCACCAGCAGACTCGACAGGGACTATGGCTACACCTTC
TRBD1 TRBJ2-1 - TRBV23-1 CASSQSRGQGTGNEQFF TGCGCCAGCAGTCAATCGAGGGGACAGGGGACTGGTAATGAGCAGTTCTTC
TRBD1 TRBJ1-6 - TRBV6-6 CASRGSGQGYNSPLHF TGTGCCAGCAGAGGATCGGGACAGGGCTATAATTCACCCCTCCACTTT
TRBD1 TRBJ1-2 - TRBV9 CASSGWDRVNYGYTF TGTGCCAGCAGCGGTTGGGACAGGGTCAACTATGGCTACACCTTC
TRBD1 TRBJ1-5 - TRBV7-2 CASSPRTGVNQPQHF TGTGCCAGCAGCCCCCGGACAGGGGTAAATCAGCCCCAGCATTTT
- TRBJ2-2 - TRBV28 CASSLDFQVGELFF TGTGCCAGCAGTCTGGACTTCCAGGTCGGGGAGCTGTTTTTT
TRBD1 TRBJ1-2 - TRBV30 CAWSVKGTVTPAGYTF TGTGCCTGGAGTGTAAAGGGGACAGTCACCCCTGCGGGCTACACCTTC
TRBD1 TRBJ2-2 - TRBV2 CASMEGGRDGELFF TGTGCCAGCATGGAAGGGGGCAGGGACGGGGAGCTGTTTTTT
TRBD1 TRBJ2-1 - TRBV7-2 CASSARGQSIPNEQFF TGTGCCAGCAGCGCGAGGGGACAGAGTATCCCCAATGAGCAGTTCTTC
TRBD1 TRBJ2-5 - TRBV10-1 CASSTRQGAFRETQYF TGCGCCAGCAGCACCCGACAGGGTGCTTTTCGAGAGACCCAGTACTTC
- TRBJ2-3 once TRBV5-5 CASSLQGKDTQYF TGTGCCAGCAGCTTACAGGGAAAAGATACGCAGTATTTT
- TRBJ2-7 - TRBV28 CASRPTATPTYEQYF TGTGCCAGCAGACCCACCGCGACACCCACCTACGAGCAGTACTTC
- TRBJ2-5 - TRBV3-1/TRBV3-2 CASSLPQGSVETQYF TGTGCCAGCAGCCTCCCACAGGGCTCGGTAGAGACCCAGTACTTC
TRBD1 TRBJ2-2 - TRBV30 CACLGQTNTGELFF TGTGCCTGTCTGGGACAGACGAACACCGGGGAGCTGTTTTTT
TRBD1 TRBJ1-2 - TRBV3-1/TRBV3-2 CASSQLQGQGASPRGYTF TGTGCCAGCAGCCAATTGCAGGGACAGGGGGCAAGCCCGAGGGGCTACACCTTC